The clone carrying this T cell receptor (beta chain) was detected ten times or more. Its target is not known. These data originate in a study of beta chain features in type 1 diabetes. Study outcomes and limitations: When cDNA is sequenced, cells with high TCR expression could be over-represented. Possible PCR preference for shorter templates applied equally to patients and controls.

The CDR3 loop spans 15 amino acids. V lost 4 bases and J lost 2; bases outside the gene matches: 3. The V gene's germline CDR1 is MNHEY and CDR2 SMNVEV (reference sequence). Sequencing targeted expressed TCRB transcripts, as all isolated RNA had been reverse transcribed. There were 3.4 million or so reads on average in the naive, central memory and regulatory T cell samples. Some clones are missing from TCRdb's copy, which holds only in-frame ones; the method was immunoSEQ multiplex PCR. The sample lists roughly 140,000 clones; approximately 8.1% were seen once. The genes are TRBV27 and TRBJ2-1, with 9 bases that match TRBD2. The sequencing sample was made of central memory CD4+ T cells from blood. The origin of this receptor is a man between 18 and 29 years old in good health. The CDR3 DNA is TGTGCCAGCAGTTGGGGCGGGAGGGCCTACAATGAGCAGTTCTTC. This translates into CASSWGGRAYNEQFF.